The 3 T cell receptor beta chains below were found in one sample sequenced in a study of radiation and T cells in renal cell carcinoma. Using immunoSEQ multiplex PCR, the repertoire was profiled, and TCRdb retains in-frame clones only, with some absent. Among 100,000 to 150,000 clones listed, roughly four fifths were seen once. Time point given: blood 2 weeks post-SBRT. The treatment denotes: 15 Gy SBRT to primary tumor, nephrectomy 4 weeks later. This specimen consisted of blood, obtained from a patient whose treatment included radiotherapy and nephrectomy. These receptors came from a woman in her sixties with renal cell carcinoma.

CDR3 nucleotides: TGCGCCAGTGTGGCGGGGGGGCTGGAAGAGACCCAGTACTTC. Its protein is CASVAGGLEETQYF. This chain uses TRBV5-1 with TRBJ2-5; 9 bases line up with TRBD2. Germline trimming cut 8 bases from V and 3 bases from J; bases unmatched to any gene: 8. The CDR3 runs to 14 residues. Germline-derived CDR1 and CDR2 are SGHRS and YFSETQ.

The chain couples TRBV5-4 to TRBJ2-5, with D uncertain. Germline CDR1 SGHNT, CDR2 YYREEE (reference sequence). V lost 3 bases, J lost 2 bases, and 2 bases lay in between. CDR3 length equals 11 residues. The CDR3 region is CASSSQETQYF. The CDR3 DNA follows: TGTGCCAGCAGCTCGCAAGAGACCCAGTACTTC. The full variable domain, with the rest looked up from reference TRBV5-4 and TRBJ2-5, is ETGVTQSPTHLIKTRGQQVTLRCSSQSGHNTVSWYQQALGQGPQFIFQYYREEENGRGNFPPRFSGLQFPNYSSELNVNALELDDSALYLCASSSQETQYFGPGTRLLVL.

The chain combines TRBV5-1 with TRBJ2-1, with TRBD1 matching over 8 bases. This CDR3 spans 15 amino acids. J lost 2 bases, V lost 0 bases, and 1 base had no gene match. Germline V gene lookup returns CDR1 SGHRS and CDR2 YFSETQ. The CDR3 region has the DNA TGCGCCAGCAGCTTGGGACAGGGGCCCTACAATGAGCAGTTCTTC. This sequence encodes CASSLGQGPYNEQFF.